These 29 T cell receptor beta chains were all obtained from the same sample, sequenced in a study of response to subunit inactivated influenza vaccine. TCRdb re-called the RT-PCR reads with MiXCR, one entry per CDR3 protein. The sample includes over 450,000 distinct CDR3 sequences, around 13% of them seen just once. The sample was PBMCs from blood, taken roughly 6 weeks after vaccination. These receptors were taken from a man aged 50 to 59 who received an inactivated influenza vaccine.

The chain carries TRBV20-1 and TRBJ2-2; the D is unclear. Germline assignment: CDR1 DFQATT and CDR2 SNEGSKA (reference sequence). CDR3 size: 13 residues. Deletions cut 5 bases from V and 1 base from J, with 8 bases between. CDR3: CSAARWNTGELFF. The CDR3, as DNA: TGCAGTGCTGCCCGATGGAACACCGGGGAGCTGTTTTTT.

In this sample, this clonotype turned up many times. This chain joins TRBV12-3 or TRBV12-4 and TRBJ2-3; 12 bases are a match to TRBD2. The CDR3 contains 14 residues. V was clipped by 6 bases and J by 6 bases; unmatched bases: 4. The CDR3 loop is CASRKTSGGDTQYF. The CDR3 nucleotides are TGTGCCAGCAGAAAGACTAGCGGGGGTGATACGCAGTATTTT.

This clonotype was seen a few times. The gene calls are TRBV15 and TRBJ2-2; 7 bases align to TRBD2. The length of the CDR3 is 15 residues. Looked up from germline, CDR1 is LNHNV and CDR2 is YYDKDF (reference sequence). Trimming removed 0 bases from V and 5 bases from J; junction bases left unmatched: 3. The CDR3 sequence is CATSRDRGETGELFF. As DNA, the CDR3 is TGTGCCACCAGCAGAGATCGGGGGGAAACCGGGGAGCTGTTTTTT.

This clonotype was counted only a few times. The chain couples TRBV4-3 to TRBJ2-2; D is perhaps TRBD1 (6 bases). The V and J ends lost 1 base and 3 bases respectively, with 12 bases between them. CDR3 size: 16 residues. Germline V gene sequence: CDR1 LGHNA, CDR2 YSLEER. CDR3 sequence reads: CASSQGPAGDTGELFF. CDR3 coding DNA: TGCGCCAGCAGCCAAGGTCCAGCAGGGGACACCGGGGAGCTGTTTTTT.

The V and J genes are TRBV7-9 and TRBJ2-1, with 14 positions matching TRBD2. The CDR3 totals 15 residues. Trimming cost V 7 bases and J 9 bases; bases outside gene matches: 8. CDR1 and CDR2 from the germline V gene are SEHNR and FQNEAQ (reference sequence). Written as DNA, the CDR3 is TGTGCCAGCACTATCGGGGGACTAGCGGGAGTTGAGCAGTTCTTC. Encoded protein: CASTIGGLAGVEQFF.

The chain joins TRBV12-3 or TRBV12-4 to TRBJ2-2, with D perhaps TRBD2 (6 bases). This CDR3 has 14 amino acids. V was pared by 6 bases and J by 6 bases, with 14 bases between. Here the CDR3 reads CASRMRGLAGELFF. The CDR3, as DNA: TGTGCCAGCAGAATGCGGGGCCTCGCCGGGGAGCTGTTTTTT.

This clonotype was detected many times. The CDR3 sequence is CASSLALGGAGYGYTF. The CDR3 DNA is TGTGCCAGCAGTTTAGCGCTCGGAGGGGCGGGGTATGGCTACACCTTC. V gene TRBV12-3 or TRBV12-4 combines with J gene TRBJ1-2; D is perhaps TRBD1 (5 bases). V lost 0 bases, J lost 5 bases, and 16 bases lay in between. This CDR3 is built from 16 residues.

This clonotype was observed many times. The V call is TRBV29-1, the J call TRBJ2-1; the D gene is possibly TRBD2 (5 bases). The length of the CDR3 is 15 residues. The germline CDR1 and CDR2 sequences are SQVTM and ANQGSEA. V lost 3 bases and J 7 bases, leaving 19 bases between the germline ends. CDR3 sequence: CSVDGNGAGGNEQFF. The DNA of the CDR3 is TGCAGCGTTGACGGGAATGGTGCGGGTGGAAATGAGCAGTTCTTC.

J is TRBJ2-2 and V is TRBV6-5; D call uncertain. This CDR3 is 15 amino acids long. V lost 1 base, J lost 4 bases, and 10 bases lay in between. The V gene's germline CDR1 is MNHEY and CDR2 SVGAGI. The CDR3 spells CASSYFGVFTGELFF. CDR3 coding DNA: TGTGCCAGCAGTTACTTCGGAGTGTTCACCGGGGAGCTGTTTTTT.

This clonotype was detected only a few times. V is TRBV6-1 and J is TRBJ2-2; TRBD2 matches 9 bases. CDR1 is MNHNS, CDR2 SASEGT, per germline. CDR3 length: 15 residues. Unmatched junction bases numbered 10, after V lost 7 bases and J lost 7 bases. CDR3 in DNA: TGTGCCAGCACGGATAGCGGGGGTCTTATCGGGGAGCTGTTTTTT. As protein: CASTDSGGLIGELFF.

This clonotype was seen many times. The chain uses TRBV7-9 and TRBJ2-3; D is possibly TRBD1 (5 bases). The V end was cut by 1 base, the J end by 6 bases, with 11 bases between. This CDR3 has 14 amino acids. Germline values: CDR1 SEHNR, CDR2 FQNEAQ (reference sequence). The CDR3 loop reads CASSLDLNRDTQYF. The CDR3 DNA sequence: TGTGCCAGCAGCTTAGACCTGAACAGGGATACGCAGTATTTT. Together with reference TRBV7-9 and TRBJ2-3, the CDR3 gives the full variable domain: DTGVSQNPRHKITKRGQNVTFRCDPISEHNRLYWYRQTLGQGPEFLTYFQNEAQLEKSRLLSDRFSAERPKGSFSTLEIQRTEQGDSAMYLCASSLDLNRDTQYFGPGTRLTVL.

This sequence joins TRBV20-1 and TRBJ1-2; no firm D call. The CDR3 loop spans 13 amino acids. CDR1 and CDR2 (germline): DFQATT, SNEGSKA (reference sequence). The ends were cut back, 5 bases at V and 4 bases at J, with 14 bases in the middle. DNA for the CDR3: TGCAGTGCTTTGAAGACCAGAGGCTATGGCTACACCTTC. Translation: CSALKTRGYGYTF.

The chain recombines TRBV7-8 with TRBJ1-1; D gene unclear. The CDR3 loop spans 15 amino acids. V lost 2 bases and J 1 base, leaving 11 bases between the germline ends. The V gene's germline CDR1 is SGHVS and CDR2 FQNEAQ. CDR3 DNA: TGTGCCAGCAGCTTACGGAGTCTCGAGAACACTGAAGCTTTCTTT. Amino acids: CASSLRSLENTEAFF.

The genes are TRBV7-9 and TRBJ2-3; D assignment may be TRBD1 or TRBD2 (6 bases each). The CDR3 extends over 16 amino acids. Germline V lookup: CDR1 SEHNR, CDR2 FQNEAQ (reference sequence). V was pared by 3 bases and J by 3 bases, with 16 bases between. The CDR3 coding sequence is TGTGCCAGCAGCTTCGGACAGCTCCGGGGGACAGATACGCAGTATTTT. Its protein is CASSFGQLRGTDTQYF.

The chain joins TRBV12-3 or TRBV12-4 to TRBJ2-3, with TRBD1 as a possible D gene (6 bases). V was pared by 7 bases and J by 0 bases, with 14 bases between. The CDR3 sequence is 15 residues long. CDR3 coding DNA: TGTGCCAGCACAGGGGAAACTTCGAGCACAGATACGCAGTATTTT. Protein: CASTGETSSTDTQYF.

V usage is TRBV9 and J usage is TRBJ2-3; weak D call: TRBD2 (6 bases). V lost 1 base to trimming and J lost 4 bases, with 19 bases between them. The CDR3 length is 17 residues. Per the germline V gene, CDR1 is SGDLS and CDR2 is YYNGEE. The CDR3 loop is CASSVLPGLASSDTQYF. CDR3 in DNA: TGTGCCAGCAGCGTATTACCGGGTCTAGCGAGCTCAGATACGCAGTATTTT.

J is TRBJ2-3 and V is TRBV5-1; perhaps D is TRBD1 or TRBD2 (5 bases each). Germline V CDR1 and CDR2: SGHRS, YFSETQ. The CDR3 loop spans 16 amino acids. V was trimmed by 0 bases and J by 6 bases, leaving 17 bases between them. The CDR3 loop is CASSLASFGDGDTQYF. CDR3 nucleotides: TGCGCCAGCAGCTTGGCCTCCTTTGGGGACGGGGATACGCAGTATTTT.

This clonotype was found a few times. This chain links TRBV11-2 with TRBJ2-5; 11 bases agree with TRBD2. Germline CDR1 and CDR2: SGHAT and FQNNGV. This CDR3 spans 21 amino acids. Trimming took 5 bases from V and 2 from J; bases not matched to a gene: 22. CDR3 region: CASSPRWTSGRQGQKQETQYF. The CDR3 region has the DNA TGTGCCAGCAGCCCACGATGGACTAGCGGGCGGCAGGGCCAAAAACAAGAGACCCAGTACTTC.

In its sample, this clonotype was seen many times. V gene TRBV20-1 combines with J gene TRBJ2-7; TRBD2 aligns across 10 bases. The length of the CDR3 is 14 residues. J was trimmed by 4 bases and V by 1 base; bases with no gene match: 4. From germline, CDR1 is DFQATT and CDR2 SNEGSKA (reference sequence). The CDR3 DNA is TGCAGTGCTAGAGGGACTAGCGGAGATTACGAGCAGTACTTC. Its translation: CSARGTSGDYEQYF.

This clonotype was picked up many times. V is TRBV7-9 and J is TRBJ1-2, with D tentatively TRBD1 (6 bases). The germline CDR1 and CDR2 sequences are SEHNR and FQNEAQ (reference sequence). Trimming shortened V by 0 bases and J by 5 bases, and 16 bases separated the two germline ends. The CDR3 extends over 16 amino acids. The CDR3 DNA follows: TGTGCCAGCAGCTTAGCAACAGGGAAGGGGAGGTATGGCTACACCTTC. As protein: CASSLATGKGRYGYTF.

V usage is TRBV20-1 and J usage is TRBJ2-7; TRBD1 matches 8 bases. CDR3 size: 13 residues. Germline CDR1 DFQATT, CDR2 SNEGSKA (reference sequence). V shed 5 bases and J 4 bases; nucleotides not matched to a gene: 7. Written as DNA, the CDR3 is TGCAGTGCTCGAGCGGACAGGGTATACGAGCAGTACTTC. This codes for CSARADRVYEQYF.

V and J are TRBV25-1 and TRBJ2-1; 9 nucleotides match TRBD1. The germline gives CDR1 MGHDK, CDR2 SYGVNS. With 8 bases clipped from V and 7 bases from J, the junction kept 0 bases outside the gene matches. This CDR3 has 11 amino acids. This chain's CDR3 is CASGQGNEQFF. DNA of the CDR3: TGTGCCAGCGGACAGGGGAATGAGCAGTTCTTC.

This clonotype was counted at least ten times. The chain has TRBV6-5 and TRBJ2-5, with D possibly matching TRBD2 (6 bases). Trimming removed 0 bases at V and 5 bases at J, with 16 bases between. This CDR3 contains 16 residues. The germline V gene encodes CDR1 MNHEY and CDR2 SVGAGI. In nucleotides, the CDR3 is TGTGCCAGCAGTTACTCGGGGCGGGGTCGAGGGGAGACCCAGTACTTC. Amino acids: CASSYSGRGRGETQYF.

The chain has TRBV3-1 and TRBJ2-6, with D maybe TRBD2 (6 bases). V lost 5 bases and J 3 bases, leaving 11 bases between the germline ends. Looked up from germline, CDR1 is LGHDT and CDR2 is YNNKEL (reference sequence). The CDR3 spans 15 residues. CDR3 protein: CASSAGYGGANVLTF. In DNA form, the CDR3 reads TGTGCCAGCAGCGCGGGGTACGGTGGGGCCAACGTCCTGACTTTC.

The chain recombines TRBV20-1 with TRBJ1-5, with 8 bases that match TRBD1. Trimming cost V 4 bases and J 4 bases; bases outside gene matches: 6. CDR1 and CDR2 (germline): DFQATT, SNEGSKA (reference sequence). The CDR3 totals 14 residues. The CDR3 DNA is TGCAGTGCTACACAGGGGGGCCTAAATCAGCCCCAGCATTTT. It yields the protein CSATQGGLNQPQHF.

The chain employs TRBV28 and TRBJ1-6; D unclear. Germline assignment: CDR1 MDHEN and CDR2 SYDVKM. The V and J ends lost 1 base and 5 bases respectively, with 6 bases between them. The CDR3 consists of 14 residues. CDR3 nucleotides: TGTGCCAGCAGTTTATTGCAGAATAATTCACCCCTCCACTTT. It encodes CASSLLQNNSPLHF.

This clonotype was observed at least ten times. The rearrangement uses TRBV20-1 and TRBJ2-1, with D perhaps matching TRBD1 or TRBD2 (5 bases each). Germline V gene lookup returns CDR1 DFQATT and CDR2 SNEGSKA (reference sequence). Trimming shortened V by 0 bases and J by 4 bases, and 16 bases separated the two germline ends. This CDR3 comprises 16 residues. CDR3 protein: CSAREVGRAAYNEQFF. CDR3 nucleotide sequence: TGCAGTGCTAGAGAAGTGGGGCGGGCCGCATACAATGAGCAGTTCTTC.

The CDR3 sequence is CSARGTGTSGWETQYF. The CDR3 bases are TGCAGTGCTAGAGGCACCGGGACTAGCGGATGGGAGACCCAGTACTTC. The chain recombines TRBV20-1 with TRBJ2-5, with TRBD2 matching over 11 bases. V lost 1 base to trimming and J lost 5 bases; unmatched junction nucleotides: 9. The CDR3 has 16 amino acids. Germline values: CDR1 DFQATT, CDR2 SNEGSKA (reference sequence).

This clonotype was found a few times. The rearrangement links TRBV28 to TRBJ1-1; TRBD1 aligns across 7 bases. J gave up 0 bases and V 4 bases, and 11 bases lay outside the gene matches. The CDR3 sequence is 17 residues long. Germline lookup yields CDR1 MDHEN and CDR2 SYDVKM. The CDR3 spells CASSSRQGRGMNTEAFF. The CDR3 DNA reads as TGTGCCAGCAGTTCTCGACAGGGACGGGGGATGAACACTGAAGCTTTCTTT.